A selection of T cell receptor beta chains follows, all from one sample in a study of blood T cell repertoires in COVID-19. Libraries were prepared by immunoSEQ multiplex PCR; TCRdb keeps only in-frame clonotypes and omits some of them. The sample carries about 70,000 clones, 85% to 90% recorded once. The material sequenced was peripheral blood. Receptors were obtained from a man aged 55 to 70 with acute or convalescent COVID-19. CDR3s include the opening cysteine and the closing phenylalanine or tryptophan. Clone size is shown for a subset of rows, as once, few, many or a class of expanded clone.

clone size	V gene	J gene	CDR3 protein
NA	TRBV6-5	TRBJ1-1	CASSRTDREAFF
medium-sized	TRBV4-1	TRBJ1-6	CASSPGSYNSPLHF
NA	TRBV9	TRBJ2-3	CASSPRGSGASSTDTQYF
once	TRBV6-1	TRBJ1-1	CASSELLGHLAGTEAFF
NA	TRBV19	TRBJ1-5	CASRAGISNQPQHF
NA	TRBV19	TRBJ1-1	CASRGTGRNTEAFF
NA	TRBV19	TRBJ2-3	CASSMSVYGTDTQYF
NA	TRBV15	TRBJ2-3	CATRLDRGFTDTQYF
NA	TRBV7-6	TRBJ2-2	CASSGANTGELFF
NA	TRBV19	TRBJ1-2	CASTSIRTGDDDYGYTF
NA	TRBV7-9	TRBJ1-1	CASSYSQGILPEAFF
NA	TRBV9	TRBJ2-1	CASSVEAGDEQFF
few	TRBV10-2	TRBJ1-1	CASSESAGTEAFF
NA	TRBV7-2	TRBJ2-1	CASSPRGLAAYNEQFF
NA	TRBV9	TRBJ2-1	CASSVAPGMNEQFF
few	TRBV19	TRBJ1-1	CASSRPTGFGTEAFF
NA	TRBV7-7	TRBJ2-3	CASSLVHSSGGGNTQYF
once	TRBV10-3	TRBJ1-3	CASTGGPSGNTIYF
NA	TRBV30	TRBJ1-4	CAWTNKDRDEKLFF
NA	TRBV18	TRBJ2-7	CASSPPTASYEQYF
NA	TRBV11-2	TRBJ1-6	CASSPGTAQLNSPLHF
NA	TRBV6-5	TRBJ1-2	CASSYSGTGGLYGYTF
NA	TRBV19	TRBJ2-1	CASRVAGGNEQFF
NA	TRBV27	TRBJ2-5	CASSRDSGVQETQYF
once	TRBV18	TRBJ1-3	CASSSDRSSGNTIYF
once	TRBV11-2	TRBJ2-1	CASSLDRGEQFF
few	TRBV5-5	TRBJ1-4	CASSLGDKPNEKLFF
few	TRBV19	TRBJ2-7	CASSLSITYEQYF
NA	TRBV4-1	TRBJ2-3	CASSPLLKRSGVLNTQYF
NA	TRBV6-2/TRBV6-3	TRBJ2-3	CASSYSGRGATDTQYF
NA	TRBV6-6	TRBJ1-5	CASSLDRNQPQHF
NA	TRBV11-2	TRBJ1-2	CASSLDRGTSRYGYTF
NA	TRBV5-1	TRBJ2-7	CASSLTGTGVFEQYF
NA	TRBV4-1	TRBJ1-1	CASSPTGGSSTEAFF
NA	TRBV5-1	TRBJ2-1	CASSLAAPGNEQFF
NA	TRBV3-1/TRBV3-2	TRBJ1-1	CASSQVGGVVTEAFF
few	TRBV19	TRBJ1-1	CASTLRGEAFF
NA	TRBV7-9	TRBJ1-2	CASSLGQKANYGYTF
NA	TRBV5-1	TRBJ2-1	CASSLQGGILHEQFF